Below, 32 T cell receptor beta chains from the same sample are listed, as sequenced in a study of T cells after yellow fever vaccination. From the 5' RACE reads, TCRdb called clonotypes with MiXCR, one entry per CDR3 protein. The sample includes roughly 260,000 distinct CDR3 sequences, 10% to 15% seen only once; the top ten take 0.45% to 0.65%. Material: CD4+ T cells sorted from PBMCs, obtained 45 days after the yellow fever booster vaccination. The origin of the receptors is a man between 25 and 39 years old who received the YFV17D yellow fever vaccine.

This clonotype was detected a few times. The V gene is TRBV4-3, the J gene TRBJ2-1; a weak D match, TRBD2 (5 bases). CDR1 and CDR2 (germline): LGHNA, YSLEER. CDR3 size: 13 residues. Trimming removed 4 bases at V and 4 bases at J, with 8 bases between. The CDR3 DNA reads as TGCGCCAGCAGCCTGCCGGGGTACAATGAGCAGTTCTTC. Translated, it gives CASSLPGYNEQFF.

This clonotype was seen only a few times. V gene TRBV7-2 combines with J gene TRBJ2-7, with D possibly TRBD2 on 5 matching bases. The CDR3 length is 16 residues. V lost 1 base to trimming and J lost 4 bases, with 17 bases between them. Germline V gene data show CDR1 as SGHTA and CDR2 as FQGNSA. As DNA, the CDR3 is TGTGCCAGCAGCTTAGTATCGTCAGGTCGGGGTTACGAGCAGTACTTC. It yields the protein CASSLVSSGRGYEQYF.

This clonotype was seen a handful of times. V usage is TRBV10-2 and J usage is TRBJ2-5; D uncertain. In germline, CDR1 is WSHSY, CDR2 SAAADI. The length of the CDR3 is 12 residues. Trimming took 7 bases from V and 3 from J, leaving 9 bases between them. In nucleotides, the CDR3 is TGCGCCAGCACATCGTCAGAAGAGACCCAGTACTTC. This sequence encodes CASTSSEETQYF.

Written as DNA, the CDR3 is TGTGCCAGCAGCCTCCAGAAGGAGACCCAGTACTTC. It yields the protein CASSLQKETQYF. The J gene is TRBJ2-5, the V gene TRBV7-2; no clear D gene. Germline-derived CDR1 and CDR2 are SGHTA and FQGNSA. The CDR3 is 12 residues long. Trimming removed 5 bases from V and 5 bases from J, with 9 bases in between. Full variable domain (rest looked up from reference TRBV7-2 and TRBJ2-5): GAGVSQSPSNKVTEKGKDVELRCDPISGHTALYWYRQSLGQGLEFLIYFQGNSAPDKSGLPSDRFSAERTGGSVSTLTIQRTQQEDSAVYLCASSLQKETQYFGPGTRLLVL.

The chain joins TRBV7-7 to TRBJ2-1; 8 positions agree with TRBD2. Losses at the gene ends were 5 bases for V and 2 bases for J; bases not matched to a gene: 5. The CDR3 contains 15 residues. In germline, CDR1 is SSHAT, CDR2 FNYEAQ (reference sequence). CDR3: CASSPRGGAYNEQFF. The CDR3 nucleotides read TGTGCCAGCAGCCCCCGGGGGGGAGCCTACAATGAGCAGTTCTTC. Supplemented by reference TRBV7-7 and TRBJ2-1, the full variable domain reads GAGVSQSPRYKVTKRGQDVTLRCDPISSHATLYWYQQALGQGPEFLTYFNYEAQPDKSGLPSDRFSAERPEGSISTLTIQRTEQRDSAMYRCASSPRGGAYNEQFFGPGTRLTVL.

This clonotype appeared a few times. The chain carries TRBV28 and TRBJ1-1; D gene ambiguous. V was cut by 4 bases and J by 2 bases, with 5 bases left in between. The CDR3 runs to 12 residues. CDR1 and CDR2 (germline): MDHEN, SYDVKM. The CDR3 DNA reads TGTGCCAGCAGTTCTGCTAACACTGAAGCTTTCTTT. It encodes CASSSANTEAFF.

The V call is TRBV5-1, the J call TRBJ2-5; 7 bases are shared with TRBD1. The germline V gene has CDR1 SGHRS and CDR2 YFSETQ. This CDR3 region has 14 residues. V shed 3 bases and J 4 bases; nucleotides not matched to a gene: 6. For the CDR3, the DNA is TGCGCCAGCAGCTCTGCGACAGGGTTAGAGACCCAGTACTTC. Its protein is CASSSATGLETQYF. The full variable domain, in which reference TRBV5-1 and TRBJ2-5 provide the parts outside the CDR3, is KAGVTQTPRYLIKTRGQQVTLSCSPISGHRSVSWYQQTPGQGLQFLFEYFSETQRNKGNFPGRFSGRQFSNSRSEMNVSTLELGDSALYLCASSSATGLETQYFGPGTRLLVL.

This clonotype occurred a few times. The genes are TRBV25-1 and TRBJ2-7, with a possible D match to TRBD2 (6 bases). This CDR3 region has 13 residues. Germline loops: CDR1 MGHDK, CDR2 SYGVNS. The V end was cut by 9 bases, the J end by 3 bases, with 15 bases between. CDR3 nucleotide sequence: TGTGCCAGTCGGCCGGCGGGGAGCTACGAGCAGTACTTC. Translation gives CASRPAGSYEQYF.

The chain recombines TRBV7-2 with TRBJ2-5; D gene unclear. The germline CDR1 and CDR2 sequences are SGHTA and FQGNSA. V was trimmed by 5 bases and J by 5 bases, leaving 9 bases between them. The CDR3 is made up of 12 amino acids. The CDR3 region has the DNA TGTGCCAGCAGCCCACCCCGGGAGACCCAGTACTTC. It yields the protein CASSPPRETQYF.

The rearrangement links TRBV7-2 to TRBJ2-3; tentative D call: TRBD2 (6 bases). Germline V gives CDR1 SGHTA, CDR2 FQGNSA. Trimming shortened V by 4 bases and J by 0 bases, and 14 bases separated the two germline ends. The CDR3 consists of 16 residues. CDR3 residues: CASSSSSVTSTDTQYF. CDR3 DNA sequence: TGTGCCAGCAGCTCCTCTAGCGTAACTAGCACAGATACGCAGTATTTT.

DNA of the CDR3: TGTGCCAGCAGTACCCGTGGGGGCGCGGGGGAGCAGTTCTTC. This encodes CASSTRGGAGEQFF. The chain links TRBV12-3 or TRBV12-4 to TRBJ2-1; D tentatively fits TRBD1 or TRBD2 (6 bases each). The CDR3 covers 14 residues. V was cut by 5 bases and J by 10 bases, with 18 bases left in between.

V gene TRBV12-2 combines with J gene TRBJ2-7; TRBD2 is the table's D call and was not checked against the DNA. TRBV12-2 is recorded as a pseudogene. This CDR3 has 16 residues. The chain's CDR3 is CASRLAQTSGRYEQYF. Here the CDR3 DNA reads TGTGCAAGTCGCTTAGCGCAGACTAGCGGGAGATACGAGCAGTACTTC.

The chain combines TRBV28 with TRBJ2-3; 7 bases fit TRBD2. Germline V gene sequence: CDR1 MDHEN, CDR2 SYDVKM. CDR3 length equals 13 residues. V gave up 8 bases and J gave up 4 bases; unmatched junction bases: 6. DNA for the CDR3: TGTGCCAGCCGGGCGGGGGTCCCAGATACGCAGTATTTT. Translated, it gives CASRAGVPDTQYF.

The DNA for the CDR3 is TGTGCCAGCAGTTACTCTTCACCCTTGGAGACCCAGTACTTC. Residues: CASSYSSPLETQYF. V is TRBV6-5 and J is TRBJ2-5; D uncertain. The CDR3 length is 14 residues. V was trimmed by 0 bases and J by 5 bases, leaving 10 bases between them. Germline V gives CDR1 MNHEY, CDR2 SVGAGI.

Only a few counts were recorded for this clonotype. The J gene is TRBJ2-1, the V gene TRBV11-1; 13 bases map to TRBD2. The germline V gene encodes CDR1 SGHAT and CDR2 FQDESV (reference sequence). This CDR3 comprises 19 residues. The V gene end was trimmed by 4 bases and the J gene end by 0 bases; junction bases not matched to a gene: 9. CDR3 protein: CASSSTSGRSLSSYNEQFF. Here the CDR3 DNA reads TGTGCCAGCAGCTCGACTAGCGGGAGGTCTCTTAGCTCCTACAATGAGCAGTTCTTC.

Ten or more counts support this clonotype. The V and J genes are TRBV5-1 and TRBJ2-1, with 9 bases matching TRBD2. This CDR3 is built from 16 residues. Losses at the gene ends were 2 bases for V and 5 bases for J; bases not matched to a gene: 8. Germline CDR1 is SGHRS and CDR2 is YFSETQ. The CDR3 sequence: CASSLVGSGSHNEQFF. The CDR3 bases are TGCGCCAGCAGCTTAGTGGGTAGCGGGAGCCACAATGAGCAGTTCTTC. Using reference TRBV5-1 and TRBJ2-1 for the parts outside the CDR3, the full variable domain is KAGVTQTPRYLIKTRGQQVTLSCSPISGHRSVSWYQQTPGQGLQFLFEYFSETQRNKGNFPGRFSGRQFSNSRSEMNVSTLELGDSALYLCASSLVGSGSHNEQFFGPGTRLTVL.

This clonotype was recorded a few times. The J gene is TRBJ2-1, the V gene TRBV20-1, with 7 nucleotides matching TRBD2. In germline, CDR1 is DFQATT, CDR2 SNEGSKA (reference sequence). This CDR3 has 14 amino acids. V lost 3 bases to trimming and J lost 7 bases; unmatched junction nucleotides: 9. CDR3 protein: CSASLAGVENEQFF. Here the CDR3 DNA reads TGCAGTGCTAGTCTGGCGGGAGTTGAGAATGAGCAGTTCTTC.

The rearrangement joins TRBV7-8 to TRBJ2-5, with a tentative D call TRBD2 (5 bases). CDR1 is SGHVS, CDR2 FQNEAQ, per germline. CDR3 length: 14 amino acids. V was shortened by 7 bases and J by 9 bases, with 21 bases between the two germline ends. CDR3: CASNPLRVSYAQYF. The DNA of the CDR3 is TGTGCCAGCAACCCCTTGAGGGTTTCGTACGCCCAGTACTTC.

In its sample, this clonotype was seen a few times. The J gene is TRBJ2-7, the V gene TRBV5-1, with 10 bases identical to TRBD2. This CDR3 has 16 amino acids. CDR1 and CDR2 (germline): SGHRS, YFSETQ. J was trimmed by 3 bases and V by 8 bases; bases with no gene match: 14. The CDR3, as DNA: TGCGCCAGTCTCCCCACAACTAGCGGGGTATACTACGAGCAGTACTTC. This gives the protein CASLPTTSGVYYEQYF.

This chain connects TRBV28 to TRBJ2-5, with D perhaps matching TRBD1 or TRBD2 (6 bases each). Germline-derived CDR1 and CDR2 are MDHEN and SYDVKM. The length of the CDR3 is 14 residues. Trimming cost V 2 bases and J 4 bases, with 11 bases left between them. The DNA of the CDR3 is TGTGCCAGCAGTTTACCGGGGGCGGGAGAGACCCAGTACTTC. Its protein is CASSLPGAGETQYF.

This clonotype occurred a few times. The V and J genes are TRBV10-3 and TRBJ2-5; tentatively, D is TRBD1 (5 bases). There are 13 residues in the CDR3. Germline V gene data show CDR1 as ENHRY and CDR2 as SYGVKD. The ends were cut back, 2 bases at V and 7 bases at J, with 11 bases in the middle. The CDR3 is CAISEREGVTQYF. CDR3 sequence (DNA): TGTGCCATCAGTGAGAGGGAAGGGGTGACCCAGTACTTC.

This chain joins TRBV5-1 and TRBJ2-1; a possible D gene is TRBD2 (5 bases). The CDR3 spans 16 residues. CDR1 SGHRS and CDR2 YFSETQ come from the germline V gene. Trimming shortened V by 4 bases and J by 4 bases, and 18 bases separated the two germline ends. The CDR3 region has the DNA TGCGCCAGCAGCCGCAGAAGCGGACCCCCTTACAATGAGCAGTTCTTC. Its protein product is CASSRRSGPPYNEQFF.

This clonotype was seen a few times. This chain joins TRBV12-3 or TRBV12-4 and TRBJ2-6; D gene uncertain. CDR3 length: 13 amino acids. V shed 5 bases and J shed 0 bases, with 2 bases lying between them. The CDR3 sequence is CASSDSGANVLTF. CDR3 DNA sequence: TGTGCCAGCAGTGACTCTGGGGCCAACGTCCTGACTTTC.

This clonotype appeared a few times. The CDR3 nucleotides read TGCAGCGTTCTAAGGCAGGGGTACGAAAAACTGTTTTTT. It codes for CSVLRQGYEKLFF. J is TRBJ1-4 and V is TRBV29-1, with D possibly being TRBD1 (6 bases). Trimming shortened V by 5 bases and J by 8 bases, and 15 bases separated the two germline ends. Germline assignment: CDR1 SQVTM and CDR2 ANQGSEA. The CDR3 sequence is 13 residues long.

In this sample, this clonotype turned up a few times. The J gene is TRBJ2-5, the V gene TRBV29-1; D gene uncertain. V dropped 4 bases and J dropped 4 bases, with 7 bases sitting between them. Germline assignment: CDR1 SQVTM and CDR2 ANQGSEA. CDR3 size: 11 residues. The CDR3 DNA follows: TGCAGCGTTGTGGTGGGAGAGACCCAGTACTTC. Translation: CSVVVGETQYF.

The chain employs TRBV12-3 or TRBV12-4 and TRBJ1-5; no firm D call. Trimming took 1 base from V and 0 from J, leaving 16 bases between them. This CDR3 is built from 18 residues. CDR3: CASSLGPPFVGSNQPQHF. The CDR3 bases are TGTGCCAGCAGTTTAGGTCCCCCATTCGTCGGTAGCAATCAGCCCCAGCATTTT.

This clonotype was seen more than once but under ten times. V gene TRBV5-1 combines with J gene TRBJ2-1, with 15 positions matching TRBD2. With 3 bases clipped from V and 5 bases from J, the junction kept 6 bases outside the gene matches. Germline assignment: CDR1 SGHRS and CDR2 YFSETQ. The CDR3 is 17 residues long. CDR3 DNA: TGCGCCAGCAGCTACCCGGGACTAGCGGGAGGCCACAATGAGCAGTTCTTC. This sequence encodes CASSYPGLAGGHNEQFF.

This clonotype occurred many times. The chain recombines TRBV20-1 with TRBJ2-7; maybe TRBD2 (5 bases). Trimming removed 6 bases from V and 1 base from J, with 10 bases in between. The germline V gene encodes CDR1 DFQATT and CDR2 SNEGSKA (reference sequence). This CDR3 contains 12 residues. The CDR3 nucleotides read TGCAGTGCGCGGGTAGGATCCTACGAGCAGTACTTC. Protein product: CSARVGSYEQYF.

This clonotype has just a few counts. The chain carries TRBV5-6 and TRBJ2-7; D might be TRBD2 (6 bases). CDR1 SGHDT and CDR2 YYEEEE come from the germline V gene. Trimming removed 2 bases from V and 5 bases from J, with 11 bases in between. This CDR3 comprises 13 residues. The CDR3 here is CASSLSRRDEQYF. CDR3 sequence (DNA): TGTGCCAGCAGCTTATCGAGGAGGGACGAGCAGTACTTC.

The chain combines TRBV7-9 with TRBJ1-1; D gene unclear. V gave up 1 base and J gave up 3 bases, with 6 bases separating them. In germline, CDR1 is SEHNR, CDR2 FQNEAQ (reference sequence). The CDR3 sequence is 13 residues long. The CDR3 sequence is CASSLEQYTEAFF. As DNA, the CDR3 is TGTGCCAGCAGCTTAGAGCAGTACACTGAAGCTTTCTTT.

In its sample, this clonotype was seen a few times. The rearrangement joins TRBV7-2 to TRBJ2-1; the match to TRBD2 covers 10 bases. CDR3 length equals 16 residues. J gave up 9 bases and V 3 bases, and 11 bases lay outside the gene matches. Per the germline V gene, CDR1 is SGHTA and CDR2 is FQGNSA. CDR3 loop: CASSFGASGSFGEQFF. The DNA of the CDR3 is TGTGCCAGCAGCTTTGGGGCTAGCGGGAGCTTCGGTGAGCAGTTCTTC. Combining the CDR3 with reference TRBV7-2 and TRBJ2-1 gives the whole variable domain GAGVSQSPSNKVTEKGKDVELRCDPISGHTALYWYRQSLGQGLEFLIYFQGNSAPDKSGLPSDRFSAERTGGSVSTLTIQRTQQEDSAVYLCASSFGASGSFGEQFFGPGTRLTVL.

The chain joins TRBV5-1 to TRBJ2-7; TRBD2 matches at 9 bases. The CDR3 runs 16 residues. The V gene end was trimmed by 0 bases and the J gene end by 4 bases; junction bases not matched to a gene: 8. Germline V CDR1 and CDR2: SGHRS, YFSETQ. The CDR3 nucleotides read TGCGCCAGCAGCTTGGAGCGAGCGGGAGGCGGGTACGAGCAGTACTTC. Translating gives CASSLERAGGGYEQYF.